These 7 T cell receptor beta chains originate from one sample sequenced in a study of read filtering for tumor transcriptome and immune sequencing. Molecular barcoded adaptors covering alpha/delta and beta/gamma chains were used on 400 to 450 ng RNA. TCRdb re-analysed the reads in MiXCR, keeping a single row per CDR3 protein. The data show some 130,000 distinct CDR3 sequences, over 10% seen once. Sequenced input: a population of CD138-negative cells sorted from bone marrow. The origin of the receptors is a donor aged 40 or over with multiple myeloma.

J is TRBJ2-5 and V is TRBV7-2, with D possibly TRBD1 on 5 matching bases. Deletions cut 8 bases from V and 6 bases from J, with 19 bases between. The germline V gene encodes CDR1 SGHTA and CDR2 FQGNSA. This CDR3 region has 14 residues. The CDR3 sequence is CASPADSVVKTQYF. The CDR3 bases are TGTGCCAGCCCCGCCGACAGTGTTGTGAAGACCCAGTACTTC.

This clonotype came up many times. The chain uses TRBV4-2 and TRBJ1-2, with 9 bases identical to TRBD1. Germline-derived CDR1 and CDR2 are LGHNA and YNFKEQ. The CDR3 sequence is 16 residues long. Trimming at V came to 0 bases and at J to 4 bases, leaving 6 bases not matched to a gene. CDR3 region: CASSQEPDRGAYGYTF. The CDR3 bases are TGTGCCAGCAGCCAAGAGCCGGACAGGGGTGCCTATGGCTACACCTTC.

This clonotype was detected many times. CDR3 residues: CSARDVSGVGGELFF. CDR3 DNA: TGCAGTGCTAGAGATGTTAGCGGGGTAGGCGGGGAGCTGTTTTTT. The chain recombines TRBV20-1 with TRBJ2-2; 8 bases match TRBD2. V trimming: 0 bases; J trimming: 7 bases; junction bases outside the gene matches: 7. The CDR3 contains 15 residues. Germline CDR1 is DFQATT and CDR2 is SNEGSKA (reference sequence).

This clonotype was recorded many times. V usage is TRBV4-2 and J usage is TRBJ2-5, with no clear D. In germline, CDR1 is LGHNA, CDR2 YNFKEQ. The CDR3 runs to 13 residues. Trimming took 0 bases from V and 5 from J, leaving 7 bases between them. For the CDR3, the DNA is TGTGCCAGCAGCCAAGATGGTGGGGAGACCCAGTACTTC. Its protein is CASSQDGGETQYF.

This clonotype has more than one count but fewer than ten. V is TRBV10-3 and J is TRBJ1-5, with unresolved D. CDR1 is ENHRY and CDR2 is SYGVKD in the germline V gene. V gave up 6 bases and J gave up 5 bases, with 17 bases separating them. The CDR3 spans 15 residues. CDR3 residues: CAISLGRSLDQPQHF. The CDR3 DNA sequence: TGTGCCATCAGCCTCGGACGGAGTTTGGATCAGCCCCAGCATTTT.

Concerning this clonotype: Given a much more abundant clone one base away, this may be a read error. The chain has TRBV12-3 or TRBV12-4 and TRBJ2-5; D is perhaps TRBD2 (5 bases). This CDR3 region has 14 residues. CDR3 DNA sequence: TGTGCCGGCAGTTTGTTTGAGGGCGGAGAGACCCAGTACTTC. Residues: CAGSLFEGGETQYF.

The sample holds many counts of this clonotype. V gene TRBV3-1 combines with J gene TRBJ2-6; 8 bases fit TRBD1. The CDR3 runs 15 residues. CDR1 LGHDT and CDR2 YNNKEL come from the germline V gene (reference sequence). The ends lost 9 bases at V and 0 bases at J; junction bases unmatched: 4. The CDR3 protein is CASGQGFSGANVLTF. CDR3 DNA: TGTGCCAGTGGACAGGGATTCTCTGGGGCCAACGTCCTGACTTTC.